Listed here are 9 T cell receptor beta chains from one sample, sequenced in a study of blood T cell repertoires in COVID-19. The repertoire was sequenced with immunoSEQ multiplex PCR; TCRdb's copy has only in-frame clones and lacks some. Here the sample spans under 200,000 clones, over 70% being singletons. The sample taken for sequencing was peripheral blood. These receptors were taken from a woman aged 55 to 70 with acute or convalescent COVID-19.

The rearrangement joins TRBV27 to TRBJ1-6; D not certain. V dropped 0 bases and J dropped 5 bases, with 8 bases sitting between them. CDR1 and CDR2 from the germline V gene are MNHEY and SMNVEV (reference sequence). The length of the CDR3 is 15 residues. The CDR3 DNA sequence: TGTGCCAGCAGTTTATCCCGACAACATAATTCACCCCTCCACTTT. Translation: CASSLSRQHNSPLHF.

This clone was counted only a few times. This chain uses TRBV20-1 with TRBJ2-7, with 8 bases lining up with TRBD2. This CDR3 region has 13 residues. The V gene end was trimmed by 3 bases and the J gene end by 7 bases; junction bases not matched to a gene: 8. Germline loops: CDR1 DFQATT, CDR2 SNEGSKA (reference sequence). This chain's CDR3 is CSASLAGTSEQYF. The CDR3 DNA follows: TGCAGTGCTAGTTTAGCGGGGACGTCTGAGCAGTACTTC.

The gene calls are TRBV9 and TRBJ2-6; 8 bases agree with TRBD2. The CDR3 has 18 amino acids. Germline CDR1 is SGDLS and CDR2 is YYNGEE. With V trimmed by 4 bases and J by 2 bases, 11 bases remained unmatched. DNA for the CDR3: TGTGCCAGCAGCAGCACAGGTGGACTAGCTACTGGGGCCAACGTCCTGACTTTC. As protein: CASSSTGGLATGANVLTF.

V usage is TRBV27 and J usage is TRBJ1-2; TRBD1 matches 9 bases. The V gene end was trimmed by 6 bases and the J gene end by 8 bases; junction bases not matched to a gene: 7. Germline V gene sequence: CDR1 MNHEY, CDR2 SMNVEV (reference sequence). The length of the CDR3 is 13 residues. CDR3 bases: TGTGCCAGCAGGAGGACAGGGGTTAGCGGCTACACCTTC. Protein product: CASRRTGVSGYTF.

This chain joins TRBV7-8 and TRBJ2-2; TRBD1 aligns across 7 bases. J was trimmed by 4 bases and V by 6 bases; bases with no gene match: 8. The CDR3 is 15 amino acids. Germline V CDR1 and CDR2: SGHVS, FQNEAQ. The CDR3 region has the DNA TGTGCCAGCAGAATAGACAGGGTCCTCACCGGGGAGCTGTTTTTT. Translation: CASRIDRVLTGELFF.

The CDR3 protein is CASSQEYGVRNTIYF. CDR3 sequence (DNA): TGCGCCAGCAGCCAAGAGTACGGAGTACGAAACACCATATATTTT. The V and J genes are TRBV4-3 and TRBJ1-3, with D uncertain. Trimming left V 0 bases short and J 5 bases short, with 11 bases between. CDR3 size: 15 residues. The V gene's germline CDR1 is LGHNA and CDR2 YSLEER.

This clone was detected a few times. DNA for the CDR3: TGTGCCAGCAGGGTGGGACAGGGTTGGTCCGGGGAGCTGTTTTTT. This encodes CASRVGQGWSGELFF. The V gene is TRBV28, the J gene TRBJ2-2; 9 positions agree with TRBD1. Unmatched junction bases numbered 8, after V lost 6 bases and J lost 6 bases. CDR1 is MDHEN and CDR2 is SYDVKM in the germline V gene. CDR3 size: 15 residues.

The genes are TRBV7-2 and TRBJ1-6, with D perhaps TRBD1 (5 bases). V lost 0 bases and J lost 3, with 9 bases in between. The CDR3 covers 16 residues. Germline-derived CDR1 and CDR2 are SGHTA and FQGNSA. This chain's CDR3 is CASSLASGFYNSPLHF. The CDR3 DNA is TGTGCCAGCAGCTTAGCGTCAGGGTTCTATAATTCACCCCTCCACTTT.

Only one count was recorded for this clone. J is TRBJ1-1 and V is TRBV5-4, with D possibly TRBD1 on 6 matching bases. Trimming left V 4 bases short and J 6 bases short, with 7 bases between. The CDR3 has 11 residues. The V gene's germline CDR1 is SGHNT and CDR2 YYREEE (reference sequence). CDR3 amino acids: CASSGGSEAFF. Here the CDR3 DNA reads TGTGCCAGCAGCGGGGGCTCTGAAGCTTTCTTT.